This TCR beta chain was profiled in a study of blood T cell repertoires in COVID-19. Original processing methods: Scientists estimated how many nucleated cells there were by amplifying reference gene primers. Produced via immunoSEQ multiplex PCR; TCRdb's table is partial and in-frame only. V, J and clone size reflect that table, while D and trimming were determined from the DNA. The table has some 400,000 clones, around 87% seen once. Unmatched junction bases numbered 13, after V lost 0 bases and J lost 5 bases. The germline V gene has CDR1 SGHRS and CDR2 YFSETQ. The CDR3 is 18 amino acids. This clone was counted only a few times.

Sequences were obtained from peripheral blood. The receptor was derived from a woman aged 60-75 years with COVID-19, enrolled during active disease. The chain recombines TRBV5-1 with TRBJ2-1; 8 nucleotides agree with TRBD2. The CDR3 loop is CASSLVASGSAGHNEQFF. CDR3 sequence (DNA): TGCGCCAGCAGCTTGGTGGCTAGCGGGTCCGCGGGGCACAATGAGCAGTTCTTC.